These 18 T cell receptor beta chains share one sample of origin, sequenced in a study. Using immunoSEQ multiplex PCR, the repertoire was profiled, and TCRdb retains in-frame clones only, with some absent. Among roughly 68,000 clones listed, 85% to 95% were seen once. The sample was PBMCs. The receptors stem from a man in his forties or fifties with rheumatoid arthritis.

The chain couples TRBV13 to TRBJ1-4; no reliable D call. Trimming pared 0 bases from V and 12 bases from J, leaving 17 bases between. The CDR3 sequence is 15 residues long. Germline-derived CDR1 and CDR2 are PRHDT and FYEKMQ (reference sequence). The CDR3 here is CASSLGGRVRDELFF. CDR3 DNA sequence: TGTGCCAGCAGCTTAGGTGGCCGGGTTCGGGATGAACTGTTTTTT. Full variable domain (remainder filled in from reference TRBV13 and TRBJ1-4): AAGVIQSPRHLIKEKRETATLKCYPIPRHDTVYWYQQGPGQDPQFLISFYEKMQSDKGSIPDRFSAQQFSDYHSELNMSSLELGDSALYFCASSLGGRVRDELFFGSGTQLSVL.

The CDR3 region has the DNA TGTGCCTGGAGTCCCACAGGGGAACCGAACACTGAAGCTTTCTTT. Residues: CAWSPTGEPNTEAFF. The chain has TRBV30 and TRBJ1-1; 7 bases are a match to TRBD1. Trimming took 2 bases from V and 1 from J; bases not matched to a gene: 7. Looked up from germline, CDR1 is GTSNPN and CDR2 is SVGIG (reference sequence). CDR3 length: 15 amino acids.

The chain carries TRBV7-6 and TRBJ1-6, with D tentatively TRBD1 (5 bases). The CDR3 contains 16 residues. V lost 1 base, J lost 6 bases, and 13 bases lay in between. The germline gives CDR1 SGHVS, CDR2 FNYEAQ. The CDR3 DNA follows: TGTGCCAGCAGCTTAGAATCGGCAGGGAGTAATTCACCCCTCCACTTT. Translation gives CASSLESAGSNSPLHF. Using reference TRBV7-6 and TRBJ1-6 for the parts outside the CDR3, the full variable domain is GAGVSQSPRYKVTKRGQDVALRCDPISGHVSLYWYRQALGQGPEFLTYFNYEAQQDKSGLPNDRFSAERPEGSISTLTIQRTEQRDSAMYRCASSLESAGSNSPLHFGNGTRLTVT.

The V and J genes are TRBV7-2 and TRBJ2-2; 10 nucleotides line up with TRBD2. CDR1 SGHTA and CDR2 FQGNSA come from the germline V gene. There are 19 residues in the CDR3. Trimming took 4 bases from V and 5 from J; bases not matched to a gene: 16. The CDR3 here is CASSWGWQREGLATGELFF. The DNA of the CDR3 is TGTGCCAGCAGCTGGGGATGGCAGCGGGAGGGCCTTGCGACCGGGGAGCTGTTTTTT.

The J gene is TRBJ2-2, the V gene TRBV18; D possibly corresponds to TRBD1 (6 bases). CDR3 size: 15 residues. Trimming took 3 bases from V and 4 from J, leaving 12 bases between them. CDR1 is KGHSH, CDR2 LQKENI, per germline. The CDR3 reads CASSPEDRPTGELFF. Here the CDR3 DNA reads TGTGCCAGCTCACCCGAGGACAGACCCACCGGGGAGCTGTTTTTT.

The chain is built from TRBV3-1 (or the pseudogene TRBV3-2) and TRBJ2-7; TRBD2 matches 7 bases. There are 13 residues in the CDR3. Germline V lookup: CDR1 LGHDT, CDR2 YNNKEL (reference sequence). The trim removed 11 bases at V and 3 bases at J, leaving 10 bases unmatched. The CDR3 DNA sequence: TGTGCCTCAGTAGGCGGGAGTGGCTACGAGCAGTACTTC. As protein: CASVGGSGYEQYF.

The chain recombines TRBV7-2 with TRBJ2-1; 9 positions agree with TRBD2. The CDR3 extends over 16 amino acids. With V trimmed by 1 base and J by 4 bases, 5 bases remained unmatched. The germline CDR1 and CDR2 sequences are SGHTA and FQGNSA. CDR3 in DNA: TGTGCCAGCAGCTTAGGTGTGCGGGAGGGGTACAATGAGCAGTTCTTC. It encodes CASSLGVREGYNEQFF. The full variable domain, rest sourced from reference TRBV7-2 and TRBJ2-1, is GAGVSQSPSNKVTEKGKDVELRCDPISGHTALYWYRQSLGQGLEFLIYFQGNSAPDKSGLPSDRFSAERTGGSVSTLTIQRTQQEDSAVYLCASSLGVREGYNEQFFGPGTRLTVL.

The chain has TRBV28 and TRBJ2-5; a possible D gene is TRBD2 (5 bases). CDR3 length: 13 residues. Germline CDR1 reads MDHEN; CDR2 reads SYDVKM. The V gene lost 8 bases and the J gene lost 5 bases, with 15 bases spanning the gap. CDR3 DNA sequence: TGTGCCAGCCGTGTCGGCGGGCCGGAGACCCAGTACTTC. It codes for CASRVGGPETQYF.

The genes are TRBV6-5 and TRBJ1-5; D unclear. The V end lost 4 bases, the J end lost 2 bases, and 9 bases lay between the germline ends. CDR1 is MNHEY and CDR2 is SVGAGI in the germline V gene. This CDR3 contains 14 residues. CDR3 in amino acids: CASSLVIGNQPQHF. CDR3 DNA: TGTGCCAGCAGTTTGGTAATTGGCAATCAGCCCCAGCATTTT.

V usage is TRBV6-2 or TRBV6-3 and J usage is TRBJ1-5, with D possibly being TRBD1 (5 bases). Germline lookup yields CDR1 MNHEY and CDR2 SVGEGT. Trimming took off 2 bases at V and 1 base at J, with 6 bases between the two ends. This CDR3 has 14 residues. The CDR3 is CASSYRGSNQPQHF. The CDR3 DNA reads as TGTGCCAGCAGTTACCGGGGGAGCAATCAGCCCCAGCATTTT.

The CDR3 region has the DNA TGTGCCTGGTCGAGGGGGACGGTCTACGAGCAGTACTTC. The encoded protein is CAWSRGTVYEQYF. V is TRBV30 and J is TRBJ2-7, with D perhaps TRBD1 (6 bases). Germline loops: CDR1 GTSNPN, CDR2 SVGIG (reference sequence). V was shortened by 5 bases and J by 3 bases, with 14 bases between the two germline ends. The CDR3 covers 13 residues.

This chain connects TRBV6-5 to TRBJ1-1, with no clear D. The CDR3 spans 13 residues. V dropped 7 bases and J dropped 7 bases, with 16 bases sitting between them. Per germline, CDR1 MNHEY and CDR2 SVGAGI. The CDR3 DNA reads as TGTGCCAGCATCAACCACCGGCAGAGTGAAGCTTTCTTT. Protein sequence: CASINHRQSEAFF.

The chain is built from TRBV11-2 and TRBJ2-7; tentatively, D is TRBD2 (5 bases). V lost 4 bases and J 4 bases, leaving 14 bases between the germline ends. The CDR3 totals 14 residues. Germline V CDR1 and CDR2: SGHAT, FQNNGV. The CDR3 here is CASSSSAEPYEQYF. The DNA of the CDR3 is TGTGCCAGCAGCTCTTCAGCGGAACCGTACGAGCAGTACTTC.

This chain joins TRBV29-1 and TRBJ1-5; no reliable D call. Deletions cut 3 bases from V and 4 bases from J, with 13 bases between. The CDR3 extends over 14 amino acids. From germline, CDR1 is SQVTM and CDR2 ANQGSEA. The CDR3 nucleotides read TGCAGCGTTGAGGAGTCCGGTGGGAATCAGCCCCAGCATTTT. Translating it yields CSVEESGGNQPQHF.

This clone has just one count. The chain carries TRBV19 and TRBJ1-2, with 8 bases lining up with TRBD1. This CDR3 contains 15 residues. Looked up from germline, CDR1 is LNHDA and CDR2 is SQIVND (reference sequence). V lost 3 bases, J lost 2 bases, and 5 bases stayed unmatched. DNA of the CDR3: TGTGCCAGTAGTATCCACGGGGACAGGAACTATGGCTACACCTTC. Encoded protein: CASSIHGDRNYGYTF. The whole variable domain, filled in from reference TRBV19 and TRBJ1-2, reads DGGITQSPKYLFRKEGQNVTLSCEQNLNHDAMYWYRQDPGQGLRLIYYSQIVNDFQKGDIAEGYSVSREKKESFPLTVTSAQKNPTAFYLCASSIHGDRNYGYTFGSGTRLTVV.

The DNA of the CDR3 is TGTGCCACCAGTGATTTTGTAACAGGCGGGGACAATGAGCAGTTCTTC. Translation gives CATSDFVTGGDNEQFF. The chain combines TRBV24-1 with TRBJ2-1, with D possibly matching TRBD2 (6 bases). CDR3 length: 16 amino acids. Germline CDR1 is KGHDR and CDR2 is SFDVKD. Trimming left V 1 base short and J 5 bases short, with 14 bases between.

The chain carries TRBV30 and TRBJ1-5, with TRBD1 identical over 8 bases. Germline assignment: CDR1 GTSNPN and CDR2 SVGIG (reference sequence). The CDR3 loop spans 13 amino acids. V lost 2 bases, J lost 5 bases, and 2 bases stayed unmatched. The CDR3 is CAWSTGGHQPQHF. CDR3 coding DNA: TGTGCCTGGAGTACAGGGGGTCATCAGCCCCAGCATTTT.

The chain is built from TRBV6-2 or TRBV6-3 and TRBJ2-7; 9 bases are shared with TRBD1. CDR3 length: 15 amino acids. In germline, CDR1 is MNHEY, CDR2 SVGEGT. V shed 5 bases, J shed 0 bases, and the junction held 5 bases outside the gene matches. CDR3 bases: TGTGCCAGCAGTGACCGGGACAGGGCCTCCTACGAGCAGTACTTC. This codes for CASSDRDRASYEQYF.